Presented here are 26 T cell receptor beta chains from one specimen sequenced in a study of cytomegalovirus exposure and HLA in healthy donors. The PCR employed 60 Vbeta primers together with 13 Jbeta primers. Libraries were prepared by immunoSEQ multiplex PCR; TCRdb keeps only in-frame clonotypes and omits some of them. Here the sample spans 85,000 to 130,000 clones, around 75% being singletons. Sequencing used PBMCs. The receptor source for this set is a woman in her late teens or twenties in good health and CMV-seropositive.

The chain recombines TRBV10-3 with TRBJ2-1; no firm D call. Germline CDR1 and CDR2: ENHRY and SYGVKD. The CDR3 loop spans 12 amino acids. Trimming took off 2 bases at V and 6 bases at J, with 5 bases between the two ends. The chain's CDR3 is CAISERSNEQFF. The DNA of the CDR3 is TGTGCCATCAGTGAGCGGAGCAATGAGCAGTTCTTC.

The rearrangement uses TRBV5-4 and TRBJ2-7; D remains ambiguous. The V end was cut by 4 bases, the J end by 1 base, with 12 bases between. The CDR3 contains 14 residues. Germline V lookup: CDR1 SGHNT, CDR2 YYREEE (reference sequence). The CDR3 protein is CASSPGYISYEQYF. DNA of the CDR3: TGTGCCAGCAGCCCCGGGTACATATCCTACGAGCAGTACTTC.

The chain is built from TRBV28 and TRBJ2-3; D is undetermined. Looked up from germline, CDR1 is MDHEN and CDR2 is SYDVKM. CDR3 size: 16 residues. Trimming took off 1 base at V and 2 bases at J, with 13 bases between the two ends. The CDR3 DNA reads TGTGCCAGCAGTTTATACGCCTATCAAGACACAGATACGCAGTATTTT. Translating it yields CASSLYAYQDTDTQYF.

V gene TRBV29-1 combines with J gene TRBJ2-7; 9 bases match TRBD1. Trimming cost V 7 bases and J 2 bases; bases outside gene matches: 12. Germline V gene lookup returns CDR1 SQVTM and CDR2 ANQGSEA. This CDR3 is built from 15 residues. CDR3 bases: TGCAGCGCCCGACAGGGGGAGACCACCACCTACGAGCAGTACTTC. Its translation is CSARQGETTTYEQYF.

This sequence joins TRBV28 and TRBJ1-1, with 7 bases that match TRBD1. With V trimmed by 6 bases and J by 3 bases, 10 bases remained unmatched. CDR1 and CDR2 from the germline V gene are MDHEN and SYDVKM. The CDR3 sequence is 15 residues long. CDR3 nucleotide sequence: TGTGCCAGCAGCCTGACAGGGAAATCCTACACTGAAGCTTTCTTT. Translated, it gives CASSLTGKSYTEAFF.

The gene calls are TRBV18 and TRBJ2-5, with D possibly TRBD2 on 5 matching bases. V was trimmed by 2 bases and J by 4 bases, leaving 8 bases between them. The CDR3 is 13 residues long. CDR1 is KGHSH, CDR2 LQKENI, per germline. The CDR3 DNA is TGTGCCAGCTCACCAGCCGAGGGAGAGACCCAGTACTTC. It codes for CASSPAEGETQYF.

This clone has just a few counts. The chain employs TRBV28 and TRBJ2-2; 7 nucleotides match TRBD1. Germline trimming cut 4 bases from V and 8 bases from J; bases unmatched to any gene: 10. The CDR3 totals 15 residues. Germline values: CDR1 MDHEN, CDR2 SYDVKM. Here the CDR3 DNA reads TGTGCCAGCAGTTCCGGCGACAGGGAAAGTGGGGAGCTGTTTTTT. Translated: CASSSGDRESGELFF.

The rearrangement joins TRBV6-5 to TRBJ2-5, with TRBD2 identical over 12 bases. The germline V gene has CDR1 MNHEY and CDR2 SVGAGI. V was clipped by 0 bases and J by 5 bases; unmatched bases: 1. This CDR3 contains 15 residues. Here the CDR3 reads CASSYSLAGGETQYF. CDR3 sequence (DNA): TGTGCCAGCAGTTACTCGCTAGCGGGAGGGGAGACCCAGTACTTC.

The V and J genes are TRBV7-2 and TRBJ2-7; possible D gene TRBD2, 6 bases. Trimming cost V 3 bases and J 6 bases, with 21 bases left between them. The CDR3 is made up of 16 amino acids. Germline CDR1 SGHTA, CDR2 FQGNSA. The CDR3 region has the DNA TGTGCCAGCAGCTTCGCGGGGCATAGAGGGGTATTCGAGCAGTACTTC. This encodes CASSFAGHRGVFEQYF.

This clone turned up a few times. The rearrangement joins TRBV28 to TRBJ2-3, with D possibly TRBD2 on 6 matching bases. The germline V gene has CDR1 MDHEN and CDR2 SYDVKM. Trimming pared 6 bases from V and 3 bases from J, leaving 13 bases between. This CDR3 contains 14 residues. The CDR3, as DNA: TGTGCCAGCAGCCCCGGAGGGAGAACAGATACGCAGTATTTT. Protein product: CASSPGGRTDTQYF.

The chain has TRBV28 and TRBJ1-5, with a possible D match to TRBD1 (6 bases). This CDR3 has 14 residues. CDR1 is MDHEN and CDR2 is SYDVKM in the germline V gene. Trimming left V 4 bases short and J 5 bases short, with 12 bases between. The CDR3 DNA reads TGTGCCAGCAGTTCCCAACAGGGAGATCAGCCCCAGCATTTT. Residues: CASSSQQGDQPQHF.

This clone was recorded only once. This sequence joins TRBV2 and TRBJ2-7; 10 nucleotides agree with TRBD2. J lost 0 bases, V lost 8 bases, and 4 bases had no gene match. Looked up from germline, CDR1 is SNHLY and CDR2 is FYNNEI. CDR3 length equals 14 residues. The DNA for the CDR3 is TGTGCCAGCCGTTGGACTAGCGGCTCCTACGAGCAGTACTTC. Translating gives CASRWTSGSYEQYF.

The chain has TRBV4-3 and TRBJ1-3; the D is unclear. CDR1 is LGHNA, CDR2 YSLEER, per germline. V shed 4 bases and J shed 4 bases, with 20 bases lying between them. This CDR3 contains 17 residues. CDR3 region: CASSRAEVWGDGNTIYF. As DNA, the CDR3 is TGCGCCAGCAGCCGGGCGGAGGTTTGGGGAGACGGAAACACCATATATTTT.

The chain has TRBV19 and TRBJ2-1; no definite D call. The CDR3 extends over 12 amino acids. V was clipped by 3 bases and J by 7 bases, with 7 bases between them. Germline-derived CDR1 and CDR2 are LNHDA and SQIVND (reference sequence). The CDR3: CASSMRWNEQFF. As DNA, the CDR3 is TGTGCCAGTAGTATGAGGTGGAATGAGCAGTTCTTC.

The rearrangement uses TRBV28 and TRBJ2-1; 11 positions match TRBD2. Trimming took 8 bases from V and 5 from J; bases not matched to a gene: 5. The CDR3 runs to 14 residues. From germline, CDR1 is MDHEN and CDR2 SYDVKM. The CDR3 region is CASAGLAGNNEQFF. For the CDR3, the DNA is TGTGCCAGCGCCGGACTAGCGGGCAACAATGAGCAGTTCTTC.

This clone was counted once. In nucleotides, the CDR3 is TGTGCCAGCAGCTTGGGGGGGGACAATCAGCCCCAGCATTTT. It encodes CASSLGGDNQPQHF. The chain couples TRBV7-2 to TRBJ1-5, with D possibly TRBD1 on 5 matching bases. From germline, CDR1 is SGHTA and CDR2 FQGNSA. Trimming removed 3 bases at V and 3 bases at J, with 9 bases between. The CDR3 length is 14 residues.

This clone is a singleton in its sample. The chain has TRBV7-2 and TRBJ1-3; 8 bases map to TRBD1. This CDR3 is built from 15 residues. Germline V gene lookup returns CDR1 SGHTA and CDR2 FQGNSA. With 3 bases clipped from V and 2 bases from J, the junction kept 3 bases outside the gene matches. The CDR3 bases are TGTGCCAGCAGCTTGGACAGGGCGACTGGAAACACCATATATTTT. Its protein product is CASSLDRATGNTIYF. Together with reference TRBV7-2 and TRBJ1-3, the CDR3 gives the full variable domain: GAGVSQSPSNKVTEKGKDVELRCDPISGHTALYWYRQSLGQGLEFLIYFQGNSAPDKSGLPSDRFSAERTGGSVSTLTIQRTQQEDSAVYLCASSLDRATGNTIYFGEGSWLTVV.

The DNA for the CDR3 is TGCGCCAGCAGCCAAGGAAATACGAGGAGTCACACCGGGGAGCTGTTTTTT. As protein: CASSQGNTRSHTGELFF. The chain combines TRBV4-1 with TRBJ2-2; the D is unclear. This CDR3 spans 17 amino acids. CDR1 MGHRA and CDR2 YSYEKL come from the germline V gene. Trimming pared 1 base from V and 3 bases from J, leaving 15 bases between.

The gene calls are TRBV28 and TRBJ1-4; 8 bases align to TRBD1. Germline loops: CDR1 MDHEN, CDR2 SYDVKM. This CDR3 spans 15 amino acids. J gave up 8 bases and V 4 bases, and 9 bases lay outside the gene matches. The CDR3 sequence is CASSYMGQAREKLFF. Here the CDR3 DNA reads TGTGCCAGCAGTTACATGGGACAGGCGAGGGAAAAACTGTTTTTT. The variable domain in full, with the rest retrieved from reference TRBV28 and TRBJ1-4, is DVKVTQSSRYLVKRTGEKVFLECVQDMDHENMFWYRQDPGLGLRLIYFSYDVKMKEKGDIPEGYSVSREKKERFSLILESASTNQTSMYLCASSYMGQAREKLFFGSGTQLSVL.

The chain carries TRBV5-1 and TRBJ2-1; 10 nucleotides align to TRBD2. The CDR3 loop spans 13 amino acids. The J segment lost 7 bases and the V segment lost 6 bases, leaving 4 bases of the junction unmatched. From germline, CDR1 is SGHRS and CDR2 YFSETQ. CDR3 DNA sequence: TGCGCCAGCAATCTAGCGGGAGTGAATGAGCAGTTCTTC. Its translation: CASNLAGVNEQFF. Variable domain in full (rest from reference TRBV5-1 and TRBJ2-1): KAGVTQTPRYLIKTRGQQVTLSCSPISGHRSVSWYQQTPGQGLQFLFEYFSETQRNKGNFPGRFSGRQFSNSRSEMNVSTLELGDSALYLCASNLAGVNEQFFGPGTRLTVL.

J is TRBJ1-1 and V is TRBV7-9, with a possible D match to TRBD1 (6 bases). Germline CDR1 reads SEHNR; CDR2 reads FQNEAQ (reference sequence). The CDR3 runs to 12 residues. V was clipped by 5 bases and J by 7 bases, with 11 bases between them. This CDR3 reads CASSVTGFEAFF. In nucleotides, the CDR3 is TGTGCCAGCAGCGTAACAGGGTTTGAAGCTTTCTTT.

The rearrangement uses TRBV19 and TRBJ1-1; 8 nucleotides agree with TRBD1. The CDR3 has 16 residues. V lost 5 bases to trimming and J lost 1 base; unmatched junction nucleotides: 9. Per germline, CDR1 LNHDA and CDR2 SQIVND (reference sequence). In nucleotides, the CDR3 is TGTGCCAGTAGTGTAACAGGGGGGAGAGGGAACACTGAAGCTTTCTTT. This codes for CASSVTGGRGNTEAFF.

CDR3 sequence reads: CASSGGTGGNEQYF. The CDR3 DNA reads TGCGCCAGCAGCGGAGGGACAGGGGGAAACGAGCAGTACTTC. This sequence joins TRBV5-1 and TRBJ2-7; TRBD1 aligns across 11 bases. The CDR3 consists of 14 residues. Trimming removed 4 bases from V and 5 bases from J; junction bases left unmatched: 5. Germline V gives CDR1 SGHRS, CDR2 YFSETQ.

This chain uses TRBV7-9 with TRBJ2-1; a possible D gene is TRBD2 (6 bases). V was shortened by 2 bases and J by 3 bases, with 11 bases between the two germline ends. This CDR3 region has 15 residues. Germline loops: CDR1 SEHNR, CDR2 FQNEAQ (reference sequence). CDR3 residues: CASSLLTRDYNEQFF. CDR3 sequence (DNA): TGTGCCAGCAGCTTATTAACGCGGGACTACAATGAGCAGTTCTTC. Drawing the rest from reference TRBV7-9 and TRBJ2-1, the complete variable domain is DTGVSQNPRHKITKRGQNVTFRCDPISEHNRLYWYRQTLGQGPEFLTYFQNEAQLEKSRLLSDRFSAERPKGSFSTLEIQRTEQGDSAMYLCASSLLTRDYNEQFFGPGTRLTVL.

The V gene is TRBV7-9, the J gene TRBJ2-6; TRBD1 agrees at 7 bases. The CDR3 contains 16 residues. V gave up 4 bases and J gave up 2 bases; unmatched junction bases: 5. Germline CDR1 and CDR2: SEHNR and FQNEAQ (reference sequence). CDR3 loop: CASSYLQGTGANVLTF. CDR3 DNA sequence: TGTGCCAGCAGCTATTTACAGGGGACTGGGGCCAACGTCCTGACTTTC. Full variable domain (missing parts from reference TRBV7-9 and TRBJ2-6): DTGVSQNPRHKITKRGQNVTFRCDPISEHNRLYWYRQTLGQGPEFLTYFQNEAQLEKSRLLSDRFSAERPKGSFSTLEIQRTEQGDSAMYLCASSYLQGTGANVLTFGAGSRLTVL.

V usage is TRBV27 and J usage is TRBJ2-7, with 8 bases lining up with TRBD1. The germline V gene has CDR1 MNHEY and CDR2 SMNVEV (reference sequence). Germline trimming cut 7 bases from V and 7 bases from J; bases unmatched to any gene: 12. The length of the CDR3 is 14 residues. This CDR3 is CASIIQGAVGEQYF. CDR3 nucleotides: TGTGCCAGCATCATCCAGGGGGCTGTCGGGGAGCAGTACTTC.